This TCR beta chain was sequenced in a study of OX40 agonist ivuxolimab in advanced cancers. Some clones are missing from TCRdb's copy, which holds only in-frame ones; the method was immunoSEQ multiplex PCR. Found here are about 28,000 clones, 84% of them singletons; the top ten hold roughly a sixth. The sequence derives from an adult with an advanced solid tumor such as melanoma, head and neck, liver or kidney cancer. Source: CD4+ or CD8+ T cells sorted from blood, taken in a trial of the OX40 agonist ivuxolimab.

CDR3: CASSDHRDQNTGELFF. Here the CDR3 DNA reads TGTGCCAGCAGCGACCACCGGGACCAGAACACCGGGGAGCTGTTTTTT. The J gene is TRBJ2-2, the V gene TRBV11-3; tentatively, D is TRBD1 or TRBD2 (5 bases each). Germline CDR1 is SGHNT and CDR2 is YENEEA. The CDR3 runs 16 residues. Trimming pared 5 bases from V and 1 base from J, leaving 14 bases between.